The source of this T cell receptor beta chain is a study of T cells after yellow fever vaccination. TCRdb passed the 5' RACE reads through MiXCR, listing each CDR3 protein once. Of around 400,000 distinct CDR3 sequences in the sample, under 14% were seen once. A remark on this clonotype: Its antigen is still unknown.

Study-level results: Post-booster reappearance was seen for most primary-vaccination clones (about 96% CD4, roughly 91% CD8).

The specimen was PBMCs, collected on the day of the first yellow fever vaccination. This TCR was sampled from a man between 18 and 29 years old who received the YFV17D yellow fever vaccine.

CDR3 sequence: CAWNMRTYEQYF. The CDR3 DNA sequence: TGTGCCTGGAATATGAGGACCTACGAGCAGTACTTC. J is TRBJ2-7 and V is TRBV30; D unresolved. Germline CDR1 reads GTSNPN; CDR2 reads SVGIG (reference sequence). The CDR3 covers 12 residues. V gave up 4 bases and J gave up 2 bases, with 9 bases separating them.